This TCR beta chain comes out of a study of monozygotic twins with inflammatory bowel disease. Study-wide results and limits: A reduction in TCRbeta diversity (inverse Simpson) was seen in IBD patients relative to healthy co-twins.

This CDR3 spans 15 amino acids. A note on this clonotype: The target antigen is unknown.

Reanalyzing the 5' RACE reads, TCRdb keeps one entry per CDR3 protein, without DNA. Its listing shows around 400,000 distinct CDR3 sequences. The J gene is TRBJ2-6, the V gene TRBV12-3 or TRBV12-4; the TCRdb D gene call, TRBD2, has no DNA to confirm it. This clonotype originated in a human donor with ulcerative colitis or Crohn's disease, or a healthy co-twin of an affected twin (not recorded which). The sequenced sample consisted of blood. The CDR3 protein is CASKLDMTGANVLTF.